This TCR beta chain was recovered during a study of shared clonotypes between healthy human individuals. As regards this clone: No antigen is known for it.

There are 14 residues in the CDR3. V was pared by 1 base and J by 5 bases, with 3 bases of the junction left unmatched. The germline CDR1 and CDR2 sequences are GTSNPN and SVGIG (reference sequence). Only in-frame clones appear in the TCRdb table, and some are missing; sequencing was by immunoSEQ multiplex PCR. The table lists a few hundred thousand clones, about 97% of them singletons. Healthy and HIV-negative, the adult donors had no recent acute infections or vaccinations. Study-level points and caveats: Across a handful of donors, naive CD4 shared 5% to 5.5%, naive CD8 under 4%, memory CD4 less than 2.5%, memory CD8 0.4% to 0.5%.

Sequences were obtained from naive CD4+ T cells sorted from blood. Stated subset: CD45RA+ positively selected. The rearrangement joins TRBV30 to TRBJ2-1; 9 bases match TRBD2. The receptor's source is a woman aged 25 to 39 in good health. DNA for the CDR3: TGTGCCTGGAGTGGGACTAGCGAAGACAATGAGCAGTTCTTC. It is translated as CAWSGTSEDNEQFF.